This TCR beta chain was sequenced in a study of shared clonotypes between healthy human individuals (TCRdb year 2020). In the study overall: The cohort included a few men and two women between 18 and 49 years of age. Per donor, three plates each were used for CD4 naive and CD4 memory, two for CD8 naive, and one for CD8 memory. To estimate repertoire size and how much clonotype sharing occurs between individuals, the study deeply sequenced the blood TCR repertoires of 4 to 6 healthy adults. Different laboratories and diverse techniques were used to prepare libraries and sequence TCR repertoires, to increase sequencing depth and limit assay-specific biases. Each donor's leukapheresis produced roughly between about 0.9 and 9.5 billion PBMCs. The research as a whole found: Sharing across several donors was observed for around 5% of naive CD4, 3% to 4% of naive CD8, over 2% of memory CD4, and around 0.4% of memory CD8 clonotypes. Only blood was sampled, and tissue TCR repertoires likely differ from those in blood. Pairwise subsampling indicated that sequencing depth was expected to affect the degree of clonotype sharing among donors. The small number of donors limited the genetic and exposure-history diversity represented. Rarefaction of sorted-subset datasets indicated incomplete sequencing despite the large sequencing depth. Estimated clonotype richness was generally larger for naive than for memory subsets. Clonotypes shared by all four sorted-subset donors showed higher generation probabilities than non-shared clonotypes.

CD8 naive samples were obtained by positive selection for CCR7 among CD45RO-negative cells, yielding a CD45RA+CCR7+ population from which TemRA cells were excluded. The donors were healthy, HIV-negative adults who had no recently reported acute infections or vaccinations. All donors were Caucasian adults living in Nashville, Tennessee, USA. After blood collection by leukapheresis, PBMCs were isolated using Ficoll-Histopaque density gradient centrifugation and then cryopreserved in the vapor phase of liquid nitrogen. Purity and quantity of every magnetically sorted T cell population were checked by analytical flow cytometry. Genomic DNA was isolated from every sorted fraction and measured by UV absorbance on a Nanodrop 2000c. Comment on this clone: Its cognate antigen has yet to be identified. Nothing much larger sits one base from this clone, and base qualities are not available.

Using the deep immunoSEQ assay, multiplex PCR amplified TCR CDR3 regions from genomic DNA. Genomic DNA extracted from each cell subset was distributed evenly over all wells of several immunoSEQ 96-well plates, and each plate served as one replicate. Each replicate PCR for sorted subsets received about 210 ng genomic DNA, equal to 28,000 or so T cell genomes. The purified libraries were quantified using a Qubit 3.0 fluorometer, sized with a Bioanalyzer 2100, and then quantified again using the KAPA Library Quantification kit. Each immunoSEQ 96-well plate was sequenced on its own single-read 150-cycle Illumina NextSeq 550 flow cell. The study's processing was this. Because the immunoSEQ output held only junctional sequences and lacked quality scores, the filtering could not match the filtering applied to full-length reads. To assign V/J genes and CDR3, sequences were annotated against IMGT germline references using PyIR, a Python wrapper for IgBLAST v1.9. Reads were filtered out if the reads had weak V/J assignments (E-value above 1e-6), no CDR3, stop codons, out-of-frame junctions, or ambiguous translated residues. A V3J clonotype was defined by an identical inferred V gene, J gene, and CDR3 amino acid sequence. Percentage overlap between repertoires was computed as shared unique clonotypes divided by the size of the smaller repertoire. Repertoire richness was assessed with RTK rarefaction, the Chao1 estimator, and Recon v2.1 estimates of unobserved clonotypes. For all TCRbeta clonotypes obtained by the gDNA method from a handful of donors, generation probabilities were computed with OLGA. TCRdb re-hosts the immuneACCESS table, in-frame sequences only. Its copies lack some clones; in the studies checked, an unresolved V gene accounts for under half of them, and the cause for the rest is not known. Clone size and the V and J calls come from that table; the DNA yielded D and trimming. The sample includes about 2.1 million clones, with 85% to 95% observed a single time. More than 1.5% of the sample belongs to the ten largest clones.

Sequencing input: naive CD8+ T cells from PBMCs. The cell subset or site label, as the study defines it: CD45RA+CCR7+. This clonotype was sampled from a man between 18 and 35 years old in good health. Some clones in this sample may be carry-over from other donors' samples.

The CDR3 has the sequence CASSSRAGLGAGELFF. The nucleotide sequence reads TGTGCCAGCAGCTCTCGAGCGGGCCTAGGGGCCGGGGAGCTGTTTTTT. The chain is assembled from TRBV7-2 and TRBJ2-2; a tentative D call is TRBD2 (6 bases match). V is clipped by 4 bases and J by 6 bases, and the sequence between their germline boundaries is 18 bases long. Per the germline V gene, SGHTA is the CDR1 and FQGNSA is the CDR2. From the cysteine up to the phenylalanine, the CDR3 has a length of 16 residues. This entry keeps only the CDR3 DNA: 48 bases, framed from base 1.